The sequence of this TCR beta chain was determined in a study of T cell clonality in common variable immunodeficiency. CVID subjects were neither ill nor on immunomodulatory or immunosuppressive medication at sampling. The CDR3 has 16 amino acids. J was trimmed by 6 bases and V by 5 bases; bases with no gene match: 9. Looked up from germline, CDR1 is SGHVS and CDR2 is FNYEAQ. A few counts support this clone. Its antigen is unknown. The read is 3 residues too short to cover the CDR3 end, so that end is filled in from the germline J gene. General observations from the study: Common variable immunodeficiency TCR beta sequences reportedly had fewer deletions and N-nucleotide insertions.

CVID and control samples used equivalent genomic DNA input. The method was immunoSEQ multiplex PCR; TCRdb's version includes in-frame clones alone and lacks a portion of them. The sample gives about 30,000 clones, none seen only once, and the top ten clones hold roughly 5.9%. The TCR was taken from a human donor with common variable immunodeficiency. The chain carries TRBV7-6 and TRBJ2-2; TRBD2 aligns across 10 bases. Sequencing used peripheral blood mononuclear cells. CDR3 protein: CASSPRLAGAPGELFF. The sequenced part of the CDR3 DNA is TGTGCCAGCAGCCCCCGGCTAGCGGGGGCCCCCGGGGAG.